The sample holds many counts of the clone carrying this T cell receptor beta chain. Library construction for TCR beta used iRepertoire HTBI primers and Arm-PCR of CDR3 regions. TCRdb used MiXCR to reprocess the multiplex PCR reads, holding one entry per CDR3 protein. The sample records 250,000 or so distinct CDR3 sequences, 18% being singletons. These data belong to a study of regulatory T cells in long-lasting Graves disease. As for time point: newly diagnosed GD, antithyroid drugs for less than 3 months. The TCR library was made from RNA extracted from PBMCs. These data were likewise used in another study, on T cells in Graves' hyperthyroidism and ophthalmopathy. From that report: The study enrolled patients aged 18 to 65 with newly diagnosed hyperthyroidism of under 2 months' duration.

Sequencing used peripheral blood mononuclear cells (PBMCs), obtained at new diagnosis, from a patient treated with antithyroid drugs. This receptor was obtained from a woman aged 25 to 39 with Graves disease.

This CDR3 reads CASKAISGNTIYF. The CDR3 DNA is TGTGCCAGCAAGGCTATCTCTGGAAACACCATATATTTT. The chain couples TRBV6-1 to TRBJ1-3; D is uncertain. V was cut by 7 bases and J by 0 bases, with 7 bases left in between. CDR1 MNHNS and CDR2 SASEGT come from the germline V gene. The CDR3 length is 13 residues.